These 23 T cell receptor beta chains share one sample of origin, sequenced in a study of T cell repertoires in cytomegalovirus infection. Using its own MiXCR run on the reads, TCRdb lists one record per CDR3 protein. The sample gives nearly 650,000 distinct CDR3 sequences, approximately 24% of which show up once; around 7.6% is in the top ten. Specimen: CD8+ T cells from PBMCs. These receptors all stem from a human donor in good health (CMV status not recorded). Some clones in this sample may be carry-over from other donors' samples.

The chain is built from TRBV7-6 and TRBJ1-1; D call uncertain. V was clipped by 5 bases and J by 3 bases, with 10 bases between them. This CDR3 is 13 amino acids long. Germline assignment: CDR1 SGHVS and CDR2 FNYEAQ. The CDR3 region has the DNA TGTGCCAGCAGCGTAGGGCCCTACACTGAAGCTTTCTTT. Its protein is CASSVGPYTEAFF.

The V call is TRBV6-5, the J call TRBJ2-7; 8 positions agree with TRBD1. The germline V gene encodes CDR1 MNHEY and CDR2 SVGAGI. The CDR3 is 14 residues long. After removal of 4 bases from V and 6 bases from J, the junction contained 8 bases not matched to a gene. DNA of the CDR3: TGTGCCAGCAGTTTTTCAGGGGGCCAGGGCGAGCAGTACGTC. This sequence encodes CASSFSGGQGEQYV.

The genes are TRBV28 and TRBJ1-2, with D perhaps TRBD1 (5 bases). Trimming removed 2 bases from V and 7 bases from J, with 17 bases in between. This CDR3 comprises 15 residues. Germline V CDR1 and CDR2: MDHEN, SYDVKM. The CDR3 nucleotides are TGTGCCAGCAGTTTAACAGGCACAGCCACCAGTGGCTACACCTTC. Residues: CASSLTGTATSGYTF.

With respect to this clonotype: Compared with germline, one end of the junction differs, possibly owing to a read error. The chain has TRBV7-6 and TRBJ2-5, with TRBD1 matching 7 bases. CDR1 SGHVS and CDR2 FNYEAQ come from the germline V gene. There are 16 residues in the CDR3. The CDR3 sequence: CASSSSGQAGQETQYF. DNA of the CDR3: TGTGCTAGCAGCTCTTCTGGACAGGCCGGCCAAGAGACCCAGTACTTC.

This clonotype was picked up many times. This chain connects TRBV7-3 to TRBJ2-1; 9 positions agree with TRBD2. The germline V gene has CDR1 SGHTA and CDR2 FQGTGA. J gave up 5 bases and V 5 bases, and 7 bases lay outside the gene matches. This CDR3 region has 15 residues. CDR3 loop: CASSPSGGLNNEQFF. The CDR3 DNA reads TGTGCCAGCAGCCCCAGCGGGGGGCTAAACAATGAGCAGTTCTTC.

This clonotype was counted ten times or more. The rearrangement uses TRBV9 and TRBJ2-6; TRBD1 matches 10 bases. Germline CDR1 reads SGDLS; CDR2 reads YYNGEE. The V segment lost 6 bases and the J segment 2 bases; nucleotides outside the gene matches: 5. CDR3 length: 16 amino acids. This CDR3 is CASMGQGLTGANVLTF. Written as DNA, the CDR3 is TGTGCCAGCATGGGACAGGGGTTGACTGGGGCCAACGTCCTGACTTTC. The whole variable domain, remainder taken from reference TRBV9 and TRBJ2-6, is DSGVTQTPKHLITATGQRVTLRCSPRSGDLSVYWYQQSLDQGLQFLIQYYNGEERAKGNILERFSAQQFPDLHSELNLSSLELGDSALYFCASMGQGLTGANVLTFGAGSRLTVL.

The chain links TRBV29-1 to TRBJ2-2; possibly TRBD1 for D (6 bases). Germline V gene lookup returns CDR1 SQVTM and CDR2 ANQGSEA. Trimming pared 5 bases from V and 5 bases from J, leaving 9 bases between. The CDR3 length is 12 residues. This CDR3 reads CSVNRETGELFF. The DNA of the CDR3 is TGCAGCGTTAACAGGGAGACCGGGGAGCTGTTTTTT.

This clonotype was recorded at least ten times. The rearrangement links TRBV6-1 to TRBJ2-7; D unresolved. Germline CDR1 and CDR2: MNHNS and SASEGT. V was trimmed by 1 base and J by 4 bases, leaving 14 bases between them. The CDR3 loop spans 15 amino acids. CDR3 sequence: CASSEGPHPRYEQYV. The CDR3 region has the DNA TGTGCCAGCAGTGAAGGGCCACATCCTAGATACGAGCAGTACGTC.

A word on this clonotype: The DNA is left out, because the CDR3 cannot be placed on it with certainty; the CDR3 is given as TCRdb lists it. The V and J genes are TRBV7-2 and TRBJ1-6; the table's D call, TRBD1, was not checked against the DNA. The CDR3 is 14 residues long, counting both termini. Germline V gene lookup returns CDR1 SGHTA and CDR2 FQGNSA. This CDR3 reads CASSWGTGSSPPHF.

This clonotype was seen a handful of times. This chain links TRBV7-6 with TRBJ1-4; D unresolved. V lost 3 bases and J 3 bases, leaving 20 bases between the germline ends. The CDR3 extends over 18 amino acids. From germline, CDR1 is SGHVS and CDR2 FNYEAQ. For the CDR3, the DNA is TGTGCCAGCAGCTTGGAGACCGTTACTGGGGAGTCTAATGAAAAACTGTTTTTT. The encoded protein is CASSLETVTGESNEKLFF.

This clonotype was detected ten times or more. V usage is TRBV6-5 and J usage is TRBJ1-4; 10 positions agree with TRBD1. Germline loops: CDR1 MNHEY, CDR2 SVGAGI. Trimming removed 0 bases from V and 5 bases from J; junction bases left unmatched: 3. The CDR3 has 16 residues. CDR3 nucleotide sequence: TGTGCCAGCAGTTACTCCAGGGACAGGGGAAATGAAAAACTGTTTTTT. This codes for CASSYSRDRGNEKLFF.

Concerning this clonotype: A single base separates this from a much larger clone, so it may be a read error. The chain is built from TRBV10-3 and TRBJ2-2; 7 positions agree with TRBD2. The CDR3 sequence is 13 residues long. In germline, CDR1 is ENHRY, CDR2 SYGVKD. The CDR3 reads CVIRTRDTGELFF. For the CDR3, the DNA is TGTGTCATCCGGACTAGGGACACCGGGGAGCTGTTTTTT.

V is TRBV3-1 and J is TRBJ2-7; possibly TRBD2 for D (5 bases). Germline V lookup: CDR1 LGHDT, CDR2 YNNKEL (reference sequence). V gave up 4 bases and J gave up 2 bases, with 18 bases separating them. This CDR3 region has 16 residues. The DNA of the CDR3 is TGTGCCAGCAGCCGAGGGTTGGGCTCATGGGCCTACGAGCAGTACTTC. Encoded protein: CASSRGLGSWAYEQYF.

This clonotype has only a few counts. The chain recombines TRBV7-6 with TRBJ2-2; the D gene is possibly TRBD2 (5 bases). This CDR3 comprises 17 residues. V lost 1 base and J 4 bases, leaving 16 bases between the germline ends. Germline V lookup: CDR1 SGHVS, CDR2 FNYEAQ. CDR3 DNA sequence: TGTGCCAGCAGCTTAGGCGGCCTAGCCCAGTTCACCGGGGAGCTGTTTTTT. Amino acid sequence: CASSLGGLAQFTGELFF. The variable domain in full, completed from reference TRBV7-6 and TRBJ2-2, reads GAGVSQSPRYKVTKRGQDVALRCDPISGHVSLYWYRQALGQGPEFLTYFNYEAQQDKSGLPNDRFSAERPEGSISTLTIQRTEQRDSAMYRCASSLGGLAQFTGELFFGEGSRLTVL.

The table lists this clonotype with a few counts. V and J are TRBV7-9 and TRBJ1-4; the D gene is possibly TRBD1 (5 bases). Trimming took off 5 bases at V and 7 bases at J, with 14 bases between the two ends. CDR3 length: 14 amino acids. Germline V gene data show CDR1 as SEHNR and CDR2 as FQNEAQ (reference sequence). The CDR3, as DNA: TGTGCCAGCAGCCCGGGGGGTGACCTTGAAAAACTGTTTTTT. Protein: CASSPGGDLEKLFF.

With respect to this clonotype: This may stem from a read error, because a much larger clone lies one nucleotide away. The V gene is TRBV7-2, the J gene TRBJ2-1; 10 nucleotides align to TRBD1. The CDR3 sequence is 15 residues long. Germline values: CDR1 SGHTA, CDR2 FQGNSA. V shed 0 bases, J shed 9 bases, and the junction held 5 bases outside the gene matches. Written as DNA, the CDR3 is TGTGCCAGCAGCTTAGCGAGGACAGGGGGAGGTGAGCAGTTCTTC. It translates to CASSLARTGGGEQFF.

Only one count was recorded for this clonotype. V gene TRBV19 combines with J gene TRBJ1-1, with D perhaps matching TRBD1 (6 bases). Trimming pared 5 bases from V and 0 bases from J, leaving 10 bases between. From germline, CDR1 is LNHDA and CDR2 SQIVND (reference sequence). The CDR3 length is 14 residues. The CDR3 loop reads CASSEGHLNTEAFF. The CDR3, as DNA: TGTGCCAGTAGTGAGGGACACTTGAACACTGAAGCTTTCTTT. The variable domain in full, completed from reference TRBV19 and TRBJ1-1, reads DGGITQSPKYLFRKEGQNVTLSCEQNLNHDAMYWYRQDPGQGLRLIYYSQIVNDFQKGDIAEGYSVSREKKESFPLTVTSAQKNPTAFYLCASSEGHLNTEAFFGQGTRLTVV.

This clonotype was counted only a few times. The V gene is TRBV28, the J gene TRBJ2-1; D might be TRBD2 (5 bases). CDR1 MDHEN and CDR2 SYDVKM come from the germline V gene. CDR3 size: 15 residues. The V end lost 3 bases, the J end lost 3 bases, and 12 bases lay between the germline ends. The CDR3 loop reads CASSFPAADYNEQFF. In nucleotides, the CDR3 is TGTGCCAGCAGTTTCCCAGCGGCAGACTACAATGAGCAGTTCTTC.

The chain has TRBV11-1 and TRBJ2-7, with D perhaps given as TRBD1 or TRBD2 (5 bases each). The CDR3 is 15 amino acids. Germline lookup yields CDR1 SGHAT and CDR2 FQDESV (reference sequence). The V gene lost 1 base and the J gene lost 0 bases, with 10 bases spanning the gap. CDR3 DNA sequence: TGTGCCAGCAGCTTAGGGGACGGACGCTCCTACGAGCAGTACTTC. It translates to CASSLGDGRSYEQYF.

This clonotype was found many times. CDR3 coding DNA: TGTGCCAGCAGTTACGCCGGAGAGTCCTACGAGCAGTACTTC. As protein: CASSYAGESYEQYF. The chain combines TRBV6-5 with TRBJ2-7; D is unclear. Trimming removed 2 bases at V and 1 base at J, with 9 bases between. Germline V gene data show CDR1 as MNHEY and CDR2 as SVGAGI. This CDR3 comprises 14 residues.

Only a few counts were recorded for this clonotype. The chain carries TRBV4-1 and TRBJ2-1; D call uncertain. Trimming left V 8 bases short and J 5 bases short, with 7 bases between. This CDR3 is built from 11 residues. CDR1 is MGHRA, CDR2 YSYEKL, per germline. Written as DNA, the CDR3 is TGCGCCAGCGGTTACAACAATGAGCAGTTCTTC. This gives the protein CASGYNNEQFF.

Points on this clonotype: With a much larger clone just one base away, this may be a read error. The V call is TRBV7-6, the J call TRBJ2-7, with 7 nucleotides matching TRBD1. The CDR3 spans 14 residues. Germline CDR1 and CDR2: SGHVS and FNYEAQ. CDR3 sequence reads: CVSSLAGQAHEQYF. The CDR3 bases are TGTGTCAGCAGCTTAGCTGGACAGGCCCACGAGCAGTACTTC.

As DNA, the CDR3 is TGCAGCGTTGAGACTGACGGAAACACCATATATTTT. Translated, it gives CSVETDGNTIYF. V gene TRBV29-1 combines with J gene TRBJ1-3; no definite D call. Per the germline V gene, CDR1 is SQVTM and CDR2 is ANQGSEA. The CDR3 runs to 12 residues. The ends were cut back, 3 bases at V and 4 bases at J, with 7 bases in the middle.